This passage covers 29 T cell receptor beta chains from one sample sequenced in a study of cytomegalovirus exposure and HLA in healthy donors. This PCR relied on a set of 60 Vbeta primers and 13 Jbeta primers. Clones were read by immunoSEQ multiplex PCR, and TCRdb kept only the in-frame ones, dropping some. The repertoire holds 100,000 to 150,000 clones, 80% seen once, with more than 7% in the top ten. The sequenced sample consisted of PBMCs. All receptors come from a female donor in good health and CMV-seropositive.

The chain links TRBV6-5 to TRBJ1-1; D gene unclear. CDR3 length equals 13 residues. Germline-derived CDR1 and CDR2 are MNHEY and SVGAGI. The V end lost 8 bases, the J end lost 0 bases, and 10 bases lay between the germline ends. The CDR3 spells CASLRGLNTEAFF. The CDR3 DNA follows: TGTGCCAGCCTTCGTGGCTTGAACACTGAAGCTTTCTTT.

This rearrangement joins TRBV2 to TRBJ1-5; 9 nucleotides line up with TRBD1. The CDR3 sequence is 14 residues long. With 5 bases clipped from V and 7 bases from J, the junction kept 6 bases outside the gene matches. Germline V gene lookup returns CDR1 SNHLY and CDR2 FYNNEI. As DNA, the CDR3 is TGTGCCAGCAGTTTACAGGGGGCAAGGCAGCCCCAGCATTTT. Amino acid sequence: CASSLQGARQPQHF.

The V and J genes are TRBV7-2 and TRBJ1-2, with D perhaps TRBD1 (5 bases). This CDR3 is 14 amino acids long. Germline V gene lookup returns CDR1 SGHTA and CDR2 FQGNSA. The V and J ends lost 4 bases and 8 bases respectively, with 17 bases between them. CDR3 loop: CASSSNTGVSGYTF. Written as DNA, the CDR3 is TGTGCCAGCAGCTCCAATACGGGGGTCTCGGGCTACACCTTC.

This sequence joins TRBV6-6 and TRBJ2-5; 7 bases fit TRBD1. The V segment lost 5 bases and the J segment 1 base; nucleotides outside the gene matches: 1. Looked up from germline, CDR1 is MNHNY and CDR2 is SVGAGI (reference sequence). The CDR3 has 13 residues. CDR3 amino acids: CASSRDSQETQYF. The CDR3 bases are TGTGCCAGCAGTCGGGACAGCCAAGAGACCCAGTACTTC.

The gene calls are TRBV30 and TRBJ1-5, with 7 positions matching TRBD1. V lost 2 bases, J lost 7 bases, and 5 bases stayed unmatched. The CDR3 contains 13 residues. Germline CDR1 and CDR2: GTSNPN and SVGIG (reference sequence). CDR3 nucleotides: TGTGCCTGGAGTAGAACAGGGGAACAGCCCCAGCATTTT. This translates into CAWSRTGEQPQHF.

The chain links TRBV7-3 to TRBJ2-1; possible D gene TRBD1, 6 bases. Germline V gives CDR1 SGHTA, CDR2 FQGTGA. This CDR3 region has 14 residues. Trimming shortened V by 5 bases and J by 6 bases, and 14 bases separated the two germline ends. Here the CDR3 reads CASSRDRPGNEQFF. The CDR3, as DNA: TGTGCCAGCAGCCGCGACAGGCCTGGCAATGAGCAGTTCTTC.

This chain uses TRBV2 with TRBJ1-5, with TRBD1 matching over 7 bases. The CDR3 is 14 residues long. Germline V gene lookup returns CDR1 SNHLY and CDR2 FYNNEI. V gave up 1 base and J gave up 5 bases; unmatched junction bases: 2. The CDR3 sequence: CASSEDRGYQPQHF. The CDR3 DNA reads TGTGCCAGCAGTGAAGACAGGGGCTATCAGCCCCAGCATTTT.

V usage is TRBV7-9 and J usage is TRBJ2-4, with D tentatively TRBD1 (5 bases). From germline, CDR1 is SEHNR and CDR2 FQNEAQ (reference sequence). CDR3 length: 14 residues. Trimming pared 4 bases from V and 8 bases from J, leaving 15 bases between. In DNA form, the CDR3 reads TGTGCCAGCAGCTCCTTTACCCCCAGGGACATTCAGTACTTC. Its protein is CASSSFTPRDIQYF.

This clone was seen just once. The V gene is TRBV30, the J gene TRBJ2-5; 12 bases line up with TRBD2. J lost 1 base, V lost 2 bases, and 11 bases had no gene match. CDR3 length: 18 amino acids. CDR1 is GTSNPN and CDR2 is SVGIG in the germline V gene (reference sequence). As DNA, the CDR3 is TGTGCCTGGAGTCCAGGAAGGCTAGCGGGAGGGAGCCAAGAGACCCAGTACTTC. The encoded protein is CAWSPGRLAGGSQETQYF.

The chain combines TRBV30 with TRBJ1-2; the D gene is possibly TRBD1 (6 bases). The germline gives CDR1 GTSNPN, CDR2 SVGIG (reference sequence). V lost 3 bases and J lost 2, with 19 bases in between. CDR3 length equals 16 residues. The CDR3 sequence: CAWRGQGFARNYGYTF. The CDR3 DNA is TGTGCCTGGAGGGGGCAGGGGTTTGCCCGCAACTATGGCTACACCTTC.

A few counts support this clone. This chain uses TRBV19 with TRBJ1-5, with D hard to call. The length of the CDR3 is 14 residues. Looked up from germline, CDR1 is LNHDA and CDR2 is SQIVND (reference sequence). V shed 8 bases and J shed 0 bases, with 11 bases lying between them. CDR3 amino acids: CASAMTGSNQPQHF. CDR3 DNA sequence: TGTGCCAGTGCAATGACGGGTAGCAATCAGCCCCAGCATTTT.

This clone showed up just a few times. V is TRBV28 and J is TRBJ1-2; 12 bases agree with TRBD1. The CDR3 consists of 15 residues. Germline assignment: CDR1 MDHEN and CDR2 SYDVKM. Trimming took 6 bases from V and 8 from J; bases not matched to a gene: 10. For the CDR3, the DNA is TGTGCCAGCAGCCTAAAAGGGACAGGGGGCTACGGCTACACCTTC. It yields the protein CASSLKGTGGYGYTF.

The chain recombines TRBV7-9 with TRBJ2-1, with 9 bases matching TRBD2. The CDR3 length is 15 residues. The V segment lost 1 base and the J segment 4 bases; nucleotides outside the gene matches: 2. CDR1 and CDR2 from the germline V gene are SEHNR and FQNEAQ (reference sequence). This chain's CDR3 is CASSLERGVYNEQFF. CDR3 sequence (DNA): TGTGCCAGCAGCTTAGAGCGGGGGGTGTACAATGAGCAGTTCTTC.

The J gene is TRBJ2-2, the V gene TRBV5-1, with 9 bases identical to TRBD1. Germline V gene sequence: CDR1 SGHRS, CDR2 YFSETQ. V gave up 4 bases and J gave up 9 bases; unmatched junction bases: 13. The CDR3 has 16 amino acids. The CDR3 DNA is TGCGCCAGCAGCCCCTCTCCGGGACAGGGTGTCCGGGAGCTGTTTTTT. It yields the protein CASSPSPGQGVRELFF.

This sequence joins TRBV11-1 and TRBJ2-3; 13 nucleotides line up with TRBD2. The CDR3 runs to 19 residues. The junction had 10 bases not matched to a gene; V was cut back by 3 bases and J by 1 base. Looked up from germline, CDR1 is SGHAT and CDR2 is FQDESV (reference sequence). The CDR3 loop reads CASSLRWGTSGDGTDTQYF. The DNA of the CDR3 is TGTGCCAGCAGCTTGAGGTGGGGGACTAGCGGGGACGGCACAGATACGCAGTATTTT.

V usage is TRBV30 and J usage is TRBJ2-7; 11 bases align to TRBD1. This CDR3 comprises 12 residues. V was clipped by 5 bases and J by 7 bases; unmatched bases: 4. CDR1 and CDR2 (germline): GTSNPN, SVGIG (reference sequence). The CDR3 spells CAWGQGAQEQYF. The CDR3 DNA is TGTGCCTGGGGACAGGGGGCGCAAGAGCAGTACTTC.

V usage is TRBV7-9 and J usage is TRBJ1-2, with 9 bases fitting TRBD1. CDR3 length: 19 residues. CDR1 is SEHNR, CDR2 FQNEAQ, per germline (reference sequence). V was clipped by 5 bases and J by 0 bases; unmatched bases: 16. CDR3 in DNA: TGTGCCAGCAGCGCCATGCGGACAGGGGCGTCGTTAGCTAACTATGGCTACACCTTC. This sequence encodes CASSAMRTGASLANYGYTF.

The gene calls are TRBV6-1 and TRBJ1-2; a possible D gene is TRBD1 (6 bases). The CDR3 sequence is 16 residues long. The V gene's germline CDR1 is MNHNS and CDR2 SASEGT. V lost 4 bases and J lost 1, with 16 bases in between. In nucleotides, the CDR3 is TGTGCCAGCAGTGGAGGGTGGGCAGGGGTTAACTATGGCTACACCTTC. Translated: CASSGGWAGVNYGYTF.

The chain uses TRBV4-1 and TRBJ1-2; TRBD1 matches at 10 bases. V gave up 4 bases and J gave up 4 bases; unmatched junction bases: 9. This CDR3 has 16 amino acids. Germline values: CDR1 MGHRA, CDR2 YSYEKL. The CDR3 is CASSPPGQGTRYGYTF. CDR3 nucleotide sequence: TGCGCCAGCAGCCCCCCGGGACAGGGGACCCGCTATGGCTACACCTTC.

This clone was recorded only once. V gene TRBV5-4 combines with J gene TRBJ1-1; maybe TRBD1 (5 bases). This CDR3 comprises 15 residues. Trimming cost V 4 bases and J 3 bases, with 16 bases left between them. The germline V gene encodes CDR1 SGHNT and CDR2 YYREEE (reference sequence). In DNA, the CDR3 is TGTGCCAGCAGCCCGCCTGGGGCAAGGGACACTGAAGCTTTCTTT. Amino acids: CASSPPGARDTEAFF. The whole variable domain, remainder taken from reference TRBV5-4 and TRBJ1-1, is ETGVTQSPTHLIKTRGQQVTLRCSSQSGHNTVSWYQQALGQGPQFIFQYYREEENGRGNFPPRFSGLQFPNYSSELNVNALELDDSALYLCASSPPGARDTEAFFGQGTRLTVV.

This clone came up a few times. This chain uses TRBV4-2 with TRBJ1-3; 8 nucleotides line up with TRBD1. J lost 4 bases, V lost 0 bases, and 8 bases had no gene match. CDR3 length: 17 amino acids. Germline assignment: CDR1 LGHNA and CDR2 YNFKEQ. CDR3 region: CASSQDEGQGSGNTIYF. DNA for the CDR3: TGTGCCAGCAGCCAAGATGAAGGACAGGGCTCCGGAAACACCATATATTTT.

The chain joins TRBV19 to TRBJ1-5, with 7 bases aligning to TRBD1. Germline assignment: CDR1 LNHDA and CDR2 SQIVND (reference sequence). V trimming: 10 bases; J trimming: 3 bases; junction bases outside the gene matches: 9. The CDR3 has 14 residues. The CDR3 loop reads CAIARDRYNQPQHF. The DNA of the CDR3 is TGTGCCATAGCAAGGGACAGATACAATCAGCCCCAGCATTTT.

This clone was seen a few times. The sample has other DNA sequences that encode this CDR3 too. V is TRBV27 and J is TRBJ2-1; 8 bases align to TRBD2. Trimming took 2 bases from V and 1 from J; bases not matched to a gene: 1. Germline CDR1 and CDR2: MNHEY and SMNVEV (reference sequence). This CDR3 is built from 15 residues. The CDR3 here is CASSLAGGSYNEQFF. In DNA form, the CDR3 reads TGTGCCAGCAGTTTAGCGGGGGGTTCCTACAATGAGCAGTTCTTC.

This rearrangement joins TRBV19 to TRBJ1-5, with 8 nucleotides matching TRBD1. CDR1 and CDR2 (germline): LNHDA, SQIVND (reference sequence). Unmatched junction bases numbered 6, after V lost 2 bases and J lost 3 bases. The CDR3 extends over 16 amino acids. CDR3 coding DNA: TGTGCCAGTAGTATATTACGGGGACAGGCCAATCAGCCCCAGCATTTT. Protein product: CASSILRGQANQPQHF.

The chain joins TRBV18 to TRBJ1-2; D remains unclear. The CDR3 is 14 residues long. Germline CDR1 and CDR2: KGHSH and LQKENI. The V end lost 3 bases, the J end lost 4 bases, and 12 bases lay between the germline ends. CDR3 nucleotides: TGTGCCAGCTCACCGAATGGACTCAGCTATGGCTACACCTTC. The encoded protein is CASSPNGLSYGYTF.

The chain carries TRBV7-3 and TRBJ2-5; tentative D call: TRBD2 (6 bases). CDR3 size: 13 residues. V dropped 3 bases and J dropped 4 bases, with 9 bases sitting between them. CDR1 is SGHTA, CDR2 FQGTGA, per germline. CDR3 in amino acids: CASSLDYSETQYF. CDR3 nucleotide sequence: TGTGCCAGCAGCTTGGACTATTCAGAGACCCAGTACTTC.

This rearrangement joins TRBV2 to TRBJ2-1, with 11 positions matching TRBD2. The CDR3 is made up of 15 amino acids. V lost 5 bases, J lost 6 bases, and 6 bases stayed unmatched. Germline V CDR1 and CDR2: SNHLY, FYNNEI. The DNA for the CDR3 is TGTGCCAGCAGTTTAGGACTAGCGGGTACCAATGAGCAGTTCTTC. Protein product: CASSLGLAGTNEQFF.

The chain is built from TRBV14 and TRBJ2-7; D might be TRBD2 (7 bases). Trimming stripped 4 bases from V and 5 bases from J, with 24 bases between. Germline CDR1 is SGHDN and CDR2 is FVKESK. The CDR3 is 17 residues long. CDR3 protein: CASSPHGSRGATHEQYF. DNA for the CDR3: TGTGCCAGCAGCCCTCACGGCTCACGGGGGGCCACTCACGAGCAGTACTTC.

This clone was seen a few times. The chain has TRBV7-2 and TRBJ2-6, with D possibly being TRBD2 (5 bases). In germline, CDR1 is SGHTA, CDR2 FQGNSA. With 11 bases removed from V and 0 bases from J, the gap between germline ends came to 23 bases. The CDR3 runs 18 residues. As DNA, the CDR3 is TGTGCCCCGCTGGACCGGCTAGCCGAGGGCTCTGGGGCCAACGTCCTGACTTTC. It yields the protein CAPLDRLAEGSGANVLTF.